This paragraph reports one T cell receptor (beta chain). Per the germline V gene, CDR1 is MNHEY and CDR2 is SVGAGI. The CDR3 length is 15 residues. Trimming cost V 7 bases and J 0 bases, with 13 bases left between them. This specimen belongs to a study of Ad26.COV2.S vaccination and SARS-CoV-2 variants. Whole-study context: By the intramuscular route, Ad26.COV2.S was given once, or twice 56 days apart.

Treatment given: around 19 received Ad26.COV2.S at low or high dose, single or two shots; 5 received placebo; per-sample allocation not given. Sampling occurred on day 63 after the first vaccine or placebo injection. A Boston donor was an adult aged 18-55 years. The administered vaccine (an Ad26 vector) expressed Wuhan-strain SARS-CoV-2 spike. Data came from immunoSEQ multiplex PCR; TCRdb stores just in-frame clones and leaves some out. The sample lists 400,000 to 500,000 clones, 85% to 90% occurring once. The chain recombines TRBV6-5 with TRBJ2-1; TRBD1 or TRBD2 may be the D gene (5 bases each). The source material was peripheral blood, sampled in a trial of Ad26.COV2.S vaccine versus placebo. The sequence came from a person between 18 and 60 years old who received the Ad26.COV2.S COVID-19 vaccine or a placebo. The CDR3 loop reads CASKRGLSSYNEQFF. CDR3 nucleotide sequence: TGTGCCAGCAAGAGGGGCCTAAGCTCCTACAATGAGCAGTTCTTC.